Following are 6 T cell receptor beta chains from one sample sequenced in a study of T-cell memory formation after mild COVID-19. TCRdb analysed the 5' RACE reads with MiXCR anew, one entry per CDR3 protein. The sample shows about 430,000 distinct CDR3 sequences, about 24% of them seen only once. Sequencing input: PBMCs or a T cell subset sorted from them (not recorded which). The receptors were sampled from an adult woman who had mild COVID-19 (a few samples of this study predate the infection). Cell type and time point are not known.

The rearrangement links TRBV9 to TRBJ2-7; TRBD2 matches 15 bases. The CDR3 totals 22 residues. The J segment lost 0 bases and the V segment lost 4 bases, leaving 20 bases of the junction unmatched. The germline V gene has CDR1 SGDLS and CDR2 YYNGEE. For the CDR3, the DNA is TGTGCCAGCAGCCCCACTCCCGGACTAGCGGGGGGGTATAGGGCCCGCTCCTACGAGCAGTACTTC. The encoded protein is CASSPTPGLAGGYRARSYEQYF. The full variable domain, rest sourced from reference TRBV9 and TRBJ2-7, is DSGVTQTPKHLITATGQRVTLRCSPRSGDLSVYWYQQSLDQGLQFLIQYYNGEERAKGNILERFSAQQFPDLHSELNLSSLELGDSALYFCASSPTPGLAGGYRARSYEQYFGPGTRLTVT.

This clonotype has more than one count but fewer than ten. The DNA is omitted, as the CDR3 cannot be located on it reliably, and the CDR3 follows TCRdb's listing. This chain uses TRBV5-1 with TRBJ2-7; the DNA was not used to check the table's D call, TRBD1. Germline V gene sequence: CDR1 SGHRS, CDR2 YFSETQ. The CDR3 extends over 13 residues, inclusive of both ends. CDR3 protein: CASSFGPGGEQYF.

This clonotype was found a few times. The CDR3 DNA follows: TGTGCCAGCAGTTTCGGACTAGCGGGGAGAGATACGCAGTATTTT. This translates into CASSFGLAGRDTQYF. This chain links TRBV6-2 or TRBV6-3 with TRBJ2-3; 12 bases match TRBD2. The V gene end was trimmed by 4 bases and the J gene end by 5 bases; junction bases not matched to a gene: 4. The germline CDR1 and CDR2 sequences are MNHEY and SVGEGT. CDR3 size: 15 residues.

The genes are TRBV24-1 and TRBJ1-2, with D possibly being TRBD1 (5 bases). Germline V lookup: CDR1 KGHDR, CDR2 SFDVKD. V lost 3 bases to trimming and J lost 6 bases, with 16 bases between them. The CDR3 contains 15 residues. The DNA of the CDR3 is TGTGCCACCAGTGATGTGACCGGGACCGAGAATGGCTACACCTTC. Translation: CATSDVTGTENGYTF.

Ten or more counts support this clonotype. This chain joins TRBV7-6 and TRBJ2-1, with D perhaps matching TRBD2 (5 bases). The CDR3 is 12 residues long. Germline V CDR1 and CDR2: SGHVS, FNYEAQ. V was shortened by 4 bases and J by 10 bases, with 11 bases between the two germline ends. The CDR3 sequence: CASSYSWEEQFF. CDR3 coding DNA: TGTGCCAGCAGCTACTCATGGGAGGAGCAGTTCTTC.

This clonotype occurred a few times. In DNA, the CDR3 is TGCAGTGCCCCAAACCGGGACACCTCTGGAAACACCATATATTTT. Amino acid sequence: CSAPNRDTSGNTIYF. This sequence joins TRBV20-1 and TRBJ1-3, with D perhaps TRBD1 (6 bases). CDR3 length equals 15 residues. V was shortened by 6 bases and J by 0 bases, with 15 bases between the two germline ends. CDR1 DFQATT and CDR2 SNEGSKA come from the germline V gene (reference sequence).